These T cell receptor beta chains were read from a single sample in a study of shared clonotypes between healthy human individuals. Clones were sequenced by immunoSEQ multiplex PCR, and TCRdb holds only the in-frame ones, with some missing. The repertoire has about 480,000 clones, over 75% of them found once; the top ten carry around an eighth. What was sequenced was PBMCs. The receptors originated from a woman in her forties in good health. Some clones in this sample may be carry-over from other donors' samples. Both conserved end residues are part of each CDR3. A D gene is named only where the DNA matches it firmly. Size is omitted from some rows. Given values are once, few, many or a class for expanded clones.

clone size,V gene,J gene,D gene,CDR3 protein,CDR3 DNA
NA,TRBV5-1,TRBJ2-7,TRBD2,CASSLALAGGPVEQYF,TGCGCCAGCAGCTTGGCCCTGGCGGGAGGGCCGGTCGAGCAGTACTTC
NA,TRBV7-9,TRBJ2-1,NA,CASSSRRFDLRDEQFF,TGTGCCAGCAGCTCGCGGAGATTCGACTTGAGGGATGAGCAGTTCTTC
few,TRBV7-7,TRBJ2-1,NA,CASSPLSPTSSYNEQFF,TGTGCCAGCAGCCCCTTAAGCCCCACCAGCTCCTACAATGAGCAGTTCTTC
NA,TRBV5-1,TRBJ2-2,NA,CASSLTSGNTGELFF,TGCGCCAGCAGCCTGACGTCGGGGAACACCGGGGAGCTGTTTTTT
NA,TRBV7-9,TRBJ1-4,TRBD1,CASSLGDRANEKLFF,TGTGCCAGCAGCTTAGGAGACAGGGCTAATGAAAAACTGTTTTTT
NA,TRBV30,TRBJ1-5,NA,CAWGVTGGNQPQHF,TGTGCCTGGGGCGTCACGGGGGGTAATCAGCCCCAGCATTTT
few,TRBV28,TRBJ2-7,NA,CASSRVGTLYEQYF,TGTGCCAGCAGCCGTGTCGGGACACTATACGAGCAGTACTTC
few,TRBV10-3,TRBJ2-1,TRBD2,CAISGPRTSGRTSSYNEQFF,TGTGCCATCAGTGGCCCTAGGACTAGCGGGAGGACAAGCTCCTACAATGAGCAGTTCTTC
few,TRBV10-2,TRBJ2-7,NA,CASSEAKGDSSSYEQYF,TGCGCCAGCAGTGAGGCGAAAGGGGACTCCAGCTCCTACGAGCAGTACTTC
NA,TRBV10-2,TRBJ2-2,TRBD2,CASTLFPFSGRGETGELFF,TGCGCCAGCACTCTCTTCCCCTTTAGCGGGAGAGGGGAAACCGGGGAGCTGTTTTTT
NA,TRBV2,TRBJ2-5,NA,CANLANKETQYF,TGTGCCAACCTAGCGAACAAAGAGACCCAGTACTTC
few,TRBV30,TRBJ1-2,TRBD1,CAWSLTGGAGGYTF,TGTGCCTGGAGCCTGACAGGGGGCGCCGGTGGCTACACCTTC
few,TRBV10-3,TRBJ1-5,TRBD1,CAISEGQGNQPQHF,TGTGCCATCAGTGAGGGACAGGGTAATCAGCCCCAGCATTTT
NA,TRBV27,TRBJ2-7,TRBD2,CASSSPSGSFYEQYF,TGTGCCAGCAGTTCACCTAGCGGGAGTTTCTACGAGCAGTACTTC
few,TRBV28,TRBJ2-5,TRBD2,CASRSGTSGSRKTQYF,TGTGCCAGCAGGTCCGGGACTAGCGGGAGTAGGAAGACCCAGTACTTC
NA,TRBV15,TRBJ2-3,NA,CATSRVGLTDTQYF,TGTGCCACCAGCAGAGTCGGTCTCACAGATACGCAGTATTTT
NA,TRBV15,TRBJ2-5,NA,CATSRDRETQYF,TGTGCCACCAGCAGAGATAGGGAGACCCAGTACTTC
NA,TRBV7-3,TRBJ1-2,TRBD1,CASSTGTGANGYTF,TGTGCCAGCAGCACCGGGACAGGCGCCAATGGCTACACCTTC
NA,TRBV7-2,TRBJ2-3,NA,CASSPTPYTDTQYF,TGTGCCAGCAGCCCTACTCCGTACACAGATACGCAGTATTTT
NA,TRBV4-2,TRBJ2-7,TRBD1,CASSRRTGEGYEQYF,TGTGCCAGCAGCCGAAGAACAGGGGAAGGCTACGAGCAGTACTTC
once,TRBV6-6,TRBJ2-5,NA,CASSYSSDPRPETQYF,TGTGCCAGCAGTTACTCAAGTGATCCCAGACCGGAGACCCAGTACTTC
NA,TRBV28,TRBJ2-7,TRBD2,CASRRASGSSEQYF,TGTGCCAGCAGACGCGCAAGCGGGAGCTCCGAGCAGTACTTC
NA,TRBV28,TRBJ2-5,NA,CASSNYVLVVSETQYF,TGTGCCAGCAGCAATTACGTTCTTGTCGTCTCGGAGACCCAGTACTTC
NA,TRBV30,TRBJ2-1,NA,CAWSVAGARWEFF,TGTGCCTGGAGTGTAGCGGGCGCTAGGTGGGAGTTCTTC
NA,TRBV11-2,TRBJ1-5,NA,CASSLGDNQPQHF,TGTGCCAGCAGCTTGGGGGATAATCAGCCCCAGCATTTT
NA,TRBV7-3,TRBJ2-3,TRBD2,CASSRGLAGDADTQYF,TGTGCCAGCAGCCGAGGACTAGCGGGAGACGCAGATACGCAGTATTTT
NA,TRBV28,TRBJ2-1,NA,CASSQTGEGGRGQFF,TGTGCCAGCAGCCAGACGGGGGAGGGGGGGCGCGGTCAGTTCTTC
once,TRBV27,TRBJ2-1,TRBD2,CASSSGLAGVYFEQFF,TGTGCCAGCAGTTCAGGACTAGCGGGAGTTTACTTTGAGCAGTTCTTC
NA,TRBV7-9,TRBJ2-7,NA,CASSWGDSEQYF,TGTGCCAGCAGCTGGGGAGATTCGGAGCAGTACTTC
medium-sized,TRBV11-1,TRBJ2-7,TRBD2,CASSLAVTSSYEQYF,TGTGCCAGCAGCTTAGCAGTGACTAGCAGCTACGAGCAGTACTTC
NA,TRBV7-9,TRBJ1-5,TRBD1,CASSYYFGTGVSNQPQHF,TGTGCCAGCAGCTATTACTTCGGGACAGGGGTTAGCAATCAGCCCCAGCATTTT
NA,TRBV19,TRBJ2-1,NA,CASSLGRDYNEQFF,TGTGCCAGTAGTTTGGGGAGAGATTACAATGAGCAGTTCTTC
NA,TRBV19,TRBJ1-5,NA,CASSIGAQSNQPQHF,TGTGCCAGTAGTATAGGCGCCCAGAGCAATCAGCCCCAGCATTTT
NA,TRBV9,TRBJ2-5,NA,CASSTTWAGFQETQYF,TGTGCCAGCAGCACCACCTGGGCGGGATTCCAAGAGACCCAGTACTTC
NA,TRBV19,TRBJ2-3,NA,CASTSPGTGGPDTQYF,TGTGCCAGTACCTCCCCCGGCACCGGGGGCCCAGATACGCAGTATTTT
NA,TRBV4-3,TRBJ2-3,NA,CASSQGVYSSTDTQYF,TGCGCCAGCAGCCAAGGCGTCTACTCTAGCACAGATACGCAGTATTTT
once,TRBV14,TRBJ1-5,NA,CASSQDLRRQKSNQPQHF,TGTGCCAGCAGCCAAGACCTACGACGACAGAAAAGCAATCAGCCCCAGCATTTT
NA,TRBV29-1,TRBJ1-2,TRBD1,CSGWTGGQGYTF,TGCAGCGGCTGGACAGGGGGCCAGGGCTACACCTTC
few,TRBV28,TRBJ2-7,NA,CASSFNYEQYF,TGTGCCAGCAGTTTTAACTACGAGCAGTACTTC
once,TRBV15,TRBJ2-7,TRBD2,CATSRSGRAGLPPYEQYF,TGTGCCACCAGCAGATCTGGACGAGCGGGGTTACCACCCTACGAGCAGTACTTC